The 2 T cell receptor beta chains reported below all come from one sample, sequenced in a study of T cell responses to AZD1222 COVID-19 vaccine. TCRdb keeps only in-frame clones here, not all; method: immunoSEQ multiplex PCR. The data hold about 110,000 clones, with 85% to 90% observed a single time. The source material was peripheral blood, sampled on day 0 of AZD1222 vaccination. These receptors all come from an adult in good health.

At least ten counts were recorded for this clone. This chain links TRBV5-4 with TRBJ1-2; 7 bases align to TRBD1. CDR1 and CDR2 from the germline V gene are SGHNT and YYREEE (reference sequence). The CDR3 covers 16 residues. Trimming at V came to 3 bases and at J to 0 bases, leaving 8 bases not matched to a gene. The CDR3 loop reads CASSSLTGATNYGYTF. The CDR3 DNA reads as TGTGCCAGCAGCTCGCTTACAGGGGCCACTAACTATGGCTACACCTTC.

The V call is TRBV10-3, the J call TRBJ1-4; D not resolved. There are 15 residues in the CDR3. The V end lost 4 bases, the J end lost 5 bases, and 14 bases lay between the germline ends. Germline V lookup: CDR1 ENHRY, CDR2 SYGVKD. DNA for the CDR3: TGTGCCATCAGTGGAGGAGGAGCAAGCAATGAAAAACTGTTTTTT. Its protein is CAISGGGASNEKLFF.